These T cell receptor beta chains were read from a single sample in a study of cytomegalovirus exposure and HLA in healthy donors. Data came from immunoSEQ multiplex PCR; TCRdb stores just in-frame clones and leaves some out. The sample includes approximately 160,000 clones, 75% to 85% of them seen just once. The sample was PBMCs. The receptors stem from a woman in her 30s in good health and CMV-seropositive. Both conserved end residues are part of each CDR3. Fields, in order: CDR3 protein, CDR3 DNA, J gene, V gene, D gene, clone size. The D gene is left open where the match is weak. Rows may omit the clone size; those that give it use once, few, many or a size class.

CDR3: CSVAPSGNEPQHF
DNA: TGCAGCGTTGCTCCCTCGGGTAACGAGCCCCAGCATTTT
J: TRBJ1-5
V: TRBV29-1
D: .
size: .

CDR3: CSGGQGNIYNEQFF
DNA: TGCAGCGGGGGACAGGGAAATATCTACAATGAGCAGTTCTTC
J: TRBJ2-1
V: TRBV29-1
D: TRBD1
size: .

CDR3: CASSKGNGSNQPQHF
DNA: TGTGCCAGCAGCAAAGGGAACGGGAGCAATCAGCCCCAGCATTTT
J: TRBJ1-5
V: TRBV21-1
D: .
size: .

CDR3: CASSDDPGYNEQFF
DNA: TGTGCCAGCAGTGACGATCCCGGTTACAATGAGCAGTTCTTC
J: TRBJ2-1
V: TRBV2
D: .
size: .

CDR3: CAISDLPRGSNTEAFF
DNA: TGTGCCATCAGTGACCTACCACGAGGGAGTAACACTGAAGCTTTCTTT
J: TRBJ1-1
V: TRBV10-3
D: .
size: .

CDR3: CASSGGTGVYNEQFF
DNA: TGCGCCAGCAGCGGCGGGACAGGGGTTTACAATGAGCAGTTCTTC
J: TRBJ2-1
V: TRBV5-1
D: TRBD1
size: .

CDR3: CASSSDGQANTEAFF
DNA: TGTGCCAGCAGCTCAGACGGACAGGCGAACACTGAAGCTTTCTTT
J: TRBJ1-1
V: TRBV11-1
D: TRBD1
size: few

CDR3: CASSLGTGSRRGYTF
DNA: TGTGCCAGCAGTTTAGGGACAGGCAGTAGACGGGGCTACACCTTC
J: TRBJ1-2
V: TRBV28
D: TRBD1
size: .

CDR3: CASSQGDSAYNEQFF
DNA: TGTGCCAGCAGCCAGGGGGACAGTGCCTACAATGAGCAGTTCTTC
J: TRBJ2-1
V: TRBV9
D: TRBD1
size: .

CDR3: CSVRTGGSYEQYF
DNA: TGCAGCGTGCGGACAGGGGGCTCCTACGAGCAGTACTTC
J: TRBJ2-7
V: TRBV29-1
D: TRBD1
size: .

CDR3: CASSRDTYQETQYF
DNA: TGTGCCAGCTCCCGGGACACCTACCAAGAGACCCAGTACTTC
J: TRBJ2-5
V: TRBV7-3
D: .
size: .

CDR3: CASSLRWAGLGWTEAFF
DNA: TGTGCCAGCAGCTTGAGGTGGGCGGGGCTCGGGTGGACTGAAGCTTTCTTT
J: TRBJ1-1
V: TRBV5-6
D: .
size: .

CDR3: CASSLAGLAGGYEQYF
DNA: TGTGCCAGCAGCTTAGCCGGACTAGCGGGAGGCTACGAGCAGTACTTC
J: TRBJ2-7
V: TRBV11-2
D: TRBD2
size: .

CDR3: CASSPTSGSADTQYF
DNA: TGTGCCAGCAGCCCTACTAGCGGGAGTGCAGATACGCAGTATTTT
J: TRBJ2-3
V: TRBV7-9
D: TRBD2
size: few

CDR3: CATSRDLQGVYGYTF
DNA: TGTGCCACCAGCAGAGATCTCCAGGGTGTCTATGGCTACACCTTC
J: TRBJ1-2
V: TRBV15
D: .
size: .

CDR3: CASSYTRDEQYF
DNA: TGTGCCAGCAGTTACACGAGGGACGAGCAGTACTTC
J: TRBJ2-7
V: TRBV6-7
D: .
size: .